The clone carrying this TCR beta chain showed up many times. TCR beta CDR3 region amplification was performed from RNA transcripts. A first-round RT-PCR of the TCR CDR3 used the HTBI primer set. MiXCR, run by TCRdb on the multiplex PCR reads, gives a single entry per CDR3 protein. The profile covers around 250,000 distinct CDR3 sequences, with roughly 15% appearing a single time and about an eighth taken by the ten largest. The data were obtained in a study of T cells in Graves' hyperthyroidism and ophthalmopathy. Per germline, CDR1 SGDLS and CDR2 YYNGEE. V dropped 3 bases and J dropped 3; count of bases not matched to a gene: 5. The CDR3 has 15 residues.

The source of this sequence is a woman aged 40 to 50 with Graves' hyperthyroidism that later progressed to Graves' ophthalmopathy. Input material: blood. This chain connects TRBV9 to TRBJ1-2; the match to TRBD1 covers 10 bases. CDR3 nucleotides: TGTGCCAGCAGCGGCGGGACAGGGGTTTACTATGGCTACACCTTC. Its translation: CASSGGTGVYYGYTF.